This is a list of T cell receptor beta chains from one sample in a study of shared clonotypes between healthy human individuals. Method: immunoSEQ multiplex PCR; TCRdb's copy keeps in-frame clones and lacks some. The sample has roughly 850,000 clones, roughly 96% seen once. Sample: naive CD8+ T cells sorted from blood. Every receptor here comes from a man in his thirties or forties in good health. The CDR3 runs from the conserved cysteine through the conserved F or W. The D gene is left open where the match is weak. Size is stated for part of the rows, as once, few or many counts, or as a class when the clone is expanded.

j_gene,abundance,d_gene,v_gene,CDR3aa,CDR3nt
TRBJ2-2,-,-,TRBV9,CASSGGFQGVRGELFF,TGTGCCAGCAGCGGGGGCTTCCAAGGTGTCCGCGGGGAGCTGTTTTTT
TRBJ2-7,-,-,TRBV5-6,CASSLFDSWTYEQYF,TGTGCCAGCAGCTTGTTTGACAGTTGGACCTACGAGCAGTACTTC
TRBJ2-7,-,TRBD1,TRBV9,CASSATGDGSYEQYF,TGTGCCAGCAGCGCCACAGGGGACGGATCCTACGAGCAGTACTTC
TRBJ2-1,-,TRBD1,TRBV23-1,CASSLGTDRELHNEQFF,TGCGCCAGCAGCCTCGGCACCGACAGGGAATTACACAATGAGCAGTTCTTC
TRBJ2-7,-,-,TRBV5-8,CASRAYEQYF,TGTGCCAGCAGGGCATACGAGCAGTACTTC
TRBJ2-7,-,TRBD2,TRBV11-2,CASSLVGRARYEQYF,TGTGCCAGCAGCTTAGTCGGGAGGGCCAGGTACGAGCAGTACTTC
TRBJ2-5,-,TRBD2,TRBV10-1,CASSESGAGDGETQYF,TGCGCCAGCAGTGAGTCTGGAGCGGGAGATGGAGAGACCCAGTACTTC
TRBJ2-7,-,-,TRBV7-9,CASSPPTSSSYEQYF,TGTGCCAGCAGCCCACCGACGTCGAGCTCCTACGAGCAGTACTTC
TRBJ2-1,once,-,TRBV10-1,CASSESDSYNEQFF,TGCGCCAGCAGTGAGTCTGACAGCTACAATGAGCAGTTCTTC
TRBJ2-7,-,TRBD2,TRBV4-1,CASSQVPGLAELISYEQYF,TGCGCCAGCAGCCAAGTACCCGGACTAGCGGAACTGATCTCCTACGAGCAGTACTTC
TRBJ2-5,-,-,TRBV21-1,CARHTSPGETQYF,TGTGCCCGACACACAAGCCCCGGGGAGACCCAGTACTTC
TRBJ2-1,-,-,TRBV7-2,CASSLEVGRAGPYNEQFF,TGTGCCAGCAGCTTAGAAGTAGGTAGGGCAGGGCCATACAATGAGCAGTTCTTC
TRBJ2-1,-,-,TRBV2,CASGDSYNEQFF,TGTGCCAGCGGAGATTCCTACAATGAGCAGTTCTTC
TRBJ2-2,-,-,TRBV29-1,CSGVGGNTGELFF,TGCAGCGGCGTCGGCGGAAACACCGGGGAGCTGTTTTTT
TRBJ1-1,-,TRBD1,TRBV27,CASSPGQLNTEAFF,TGTGCCAGCAGCCCGGGACAGTTGAACACTGAAGCTTTCTTT
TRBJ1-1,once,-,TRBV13,CASSFGQMNTEAFF,TGTGCCAGCAGCTTCGGTCAAATGAACACTGAAGCTTTCTTT
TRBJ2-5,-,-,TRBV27,CASSLGTTVETQYF,TGTGCCAGCAGTTTAGGGACAACGGTAGAGACCCAGTACTTC
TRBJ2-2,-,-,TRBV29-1,CSVDSGQTGELFF,TGCAGCGTTGACTCAGGACAAACCGGGGAGCTGTTTTTT
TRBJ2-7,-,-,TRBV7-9,CASSSAGGTVAYEQYF,TGTGCCAGCAGCTCAGCCGGCGGGACCGTAGCCTACGAGCAGTACTTC
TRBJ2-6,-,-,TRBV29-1,CSALPRSGANVLTF,TGCAGCGCCCTCCCACGCTCTGGGGCCAACGTCCTGACTTTC
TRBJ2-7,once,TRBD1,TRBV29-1,CSVIPDRGLREQYF,TGCAGCGTTATCCCCGACAGGGGGCTCAGGGAGCAGTACTTC
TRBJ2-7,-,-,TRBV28,CASSVDSYEQYF,TGTGCCAGCAGTGTGGACAGCTACGAGCAGTACTTC
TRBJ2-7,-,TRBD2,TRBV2,CASIHMAGGKEEQYF,TGTGCCAGCATCCATATGGCGGGAGGGAAAGAAGAGCAGTACTTC
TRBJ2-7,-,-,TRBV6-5,CASRFQGEQYF,TGTGCCAGCAGATTCCAGGGCGAGCAGTACTTC
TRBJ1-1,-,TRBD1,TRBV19,CASSIEQGAGNTEAFF,TGTGCCAGTAGTATAGAACAGGGGGCAGGGAACACTGAAGCTTTCTTT
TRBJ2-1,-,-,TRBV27,CASSLYFGYNEQFF,TGTGCCAGCAGTTTATATTTCGGGTACAATGAGCAGTTCTTC
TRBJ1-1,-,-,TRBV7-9,CASSLGRNTEAFF,TGTGCCAGCAGCTTAGGACGGAACACTGAAGCTTTCTTT
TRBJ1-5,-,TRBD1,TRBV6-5,CASRRTGGNQPQHF,TGTGCCAGCAGACGGACAGGGGGCAATCAGCCCCAGCATTTT
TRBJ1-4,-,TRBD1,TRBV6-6,CASSWAGGEKLFF,TGTGCCAGCAGTTGGGCAGGGGGCGAAAAACTGTTTTTT
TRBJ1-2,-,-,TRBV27,CASSLVGASLDGYTF,TGTGCCAGCAGTTTAGTGGGGGCTAGCTTGGATGGCTACACCTTC
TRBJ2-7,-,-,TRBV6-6,CASSYTAASYEQYF,TGTGCCAGCAGTTACACGGCAGCCTCCTACGAGCAGTACTTC
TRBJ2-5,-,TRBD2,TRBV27,CASSQGTSGSQETQYF,TGTGCCAGCAGCCAAGGGACTAGCGGGAGTCAAGAGACCCAGTACTTC
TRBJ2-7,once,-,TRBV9,CASGRQSEQYF,TGTGCCAGCGGAAGGCAATCCGAGCAGTACTTC
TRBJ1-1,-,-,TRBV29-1,CSVGAGTRTEAFF,TGCAGCGTTGGGGCAGGGACTCGGACTGAAGCTTTCTTT
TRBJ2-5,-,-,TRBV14,CASSPDYPPQETQYF,TGTGCCAGCAGCCCGGACTATCCCCCACAAGAGACCCAGTACTTC
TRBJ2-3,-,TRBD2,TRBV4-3,CASSQGIRLLAGGEADTQYF,TGCGCCAGCAGCCAAGGAATTAGGCTTCTAGCGGGAGGAGAGGCAGATACGCAGTATTTT
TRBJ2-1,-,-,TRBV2,CAIRGSSYNEQFF,TGTGCCATCCGGGGGAGCTCCTACAATGAGCAGTTCTTC
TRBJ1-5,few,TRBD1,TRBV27,CASGGGQGGSNQPQHF,TGTGCCAGTGGCGGGGGACAGGGTGGGAGCAATCAGCCCCAGCATTTT
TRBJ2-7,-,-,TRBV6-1,CASSEASLVGYEQYF,TGTGCCAGCAGTGAAGCTAGTCTTGTTGGCTACGAGCAGTACTTC
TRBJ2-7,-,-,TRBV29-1,CSVDIDYEQYF,TGCAGCGTTGACATCGACTACGAGCAGTACTTC
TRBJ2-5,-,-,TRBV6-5,CASSYSPGLGETQYF,TGTGCCAGCAGTTACTCCCCAGGGCTCGGAGAGACCCAGTACTTC
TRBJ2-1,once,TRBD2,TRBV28,CASSLSGSDYNEQFF,TGTGCCAGCAGTTTAAGCGGGAGTGACTACAATGAGCAGTTCTTC
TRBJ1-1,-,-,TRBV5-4,CASSFPHAEAFF,TGTGCCAGCAGCTTCCCTCACGCTGAAGCTTTCTTT
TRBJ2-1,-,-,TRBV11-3,CASSPDGANEQFF,TGTGCCAGCAGTCCCGATGGGGCCAATGAGCAGTTCTTC
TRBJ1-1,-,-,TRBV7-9,CASSRPGQGMTEAFF,TGTGCCAGCAGCCGGCCCGGCCAGGGGATGACTGAAGCTTTCTTT
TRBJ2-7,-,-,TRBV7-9,CASSLTQGSSYEQYF,TGTGCCAGCAGCTTAACCCAAGGGAGCTCCTACGAGCAGTACTTC
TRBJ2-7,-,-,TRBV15,CATSRGVSATYEQYF,TGTGCCACCAGCAGAGGAGTCAGCGCTACCTACGAGCAGTACTTC
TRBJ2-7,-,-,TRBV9,CASSGTGTEQYF,TGTGCCAGCAGCGGAACAGGGACCGAGCAGTACTTC
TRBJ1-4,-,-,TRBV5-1,CASSLARTTGEKLFF,TGCGCCAGCAGCTTGGCCCGGACCACTGGTGAAAAACTGTTTTTT
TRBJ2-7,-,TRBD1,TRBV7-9,CASSLATGTGAYEQYF,TGTGCCAGCAGCTTAGCTACCGGGACAGGAGCCTACGAGCAGTACTTC
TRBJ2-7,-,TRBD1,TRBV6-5,CASSYSRTGDYEQYF,TGTGCCAGCAGTTACTCCCGGACAGGGGATTACGAGCAGTACTTC
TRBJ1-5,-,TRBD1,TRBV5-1,CASPSGTGDSNQPQHF,TGCGCCAGCCCATCCGGGACAGGGGATAGCAATCAGCCCCAGCATTTT
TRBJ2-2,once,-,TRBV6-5,CASSYSMGTGELFF,TGTGCCAGCAGTTACTCGATGGGGACCGGGGAGCTGTTTTTT
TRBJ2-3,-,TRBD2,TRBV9,CASRAGTTSTDTQYF,TGTGCCAGCAGAGCCGGGACTACTAGCACAGATACGCAGTATTTT
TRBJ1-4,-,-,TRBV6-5,CASSYSGPEEKLFF,TGTGCCAGCAGTTACTCAGGCCCGGAGGAAAAACTGTTTTTT
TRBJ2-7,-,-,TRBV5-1,CASSETLLSYEQYF,TGCGCCAGCAGCGAAACGCTTCTCTCCTACGAGCAGTACTTC
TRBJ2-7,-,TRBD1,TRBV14,CASSLGQGPYEQYF,TGTGCCAGCAGCCTCGGACAGGGGCCCTACGAGCAGTACTTC